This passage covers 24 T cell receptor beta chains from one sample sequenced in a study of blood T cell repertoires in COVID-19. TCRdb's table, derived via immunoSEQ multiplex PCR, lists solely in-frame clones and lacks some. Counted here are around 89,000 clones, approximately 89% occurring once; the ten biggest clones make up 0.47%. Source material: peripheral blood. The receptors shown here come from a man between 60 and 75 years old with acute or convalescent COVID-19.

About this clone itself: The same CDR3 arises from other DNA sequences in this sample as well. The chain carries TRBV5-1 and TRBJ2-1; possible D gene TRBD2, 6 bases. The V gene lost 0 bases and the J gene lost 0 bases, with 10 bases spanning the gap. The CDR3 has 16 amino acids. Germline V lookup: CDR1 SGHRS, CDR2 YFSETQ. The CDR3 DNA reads TGCGCCAGCAGCTTGGTGGGGGGAAGCTCCTACAATGAGCAGTTCTTC. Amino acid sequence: CASSLVGGSSYNEQFF.

The CDR3 region is CASSLRTGTGEKLFF. CDR3 coding DNA: TGCGCCAGCAGCTTGCGAACCGGGACAGGGGAAAAACTGTTTTTT. The chain employs TRBV5-1 and TRBJ1-4; TRBD1 agrees at 9 bases. V dropped 1 base and J dropped 8; count of bases not matched to a gene: 6. Germline CDR1 and CDR2: SGHRS and YFSETQ. The CDR3 has 15 amino acids.

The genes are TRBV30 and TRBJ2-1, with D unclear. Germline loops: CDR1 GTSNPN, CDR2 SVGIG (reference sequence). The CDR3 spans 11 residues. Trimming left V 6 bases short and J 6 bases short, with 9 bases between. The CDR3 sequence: CACTQFNEQFF. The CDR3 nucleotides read TGTGCCTGCACACAGTTCAATGAGCAGTTCTTC.

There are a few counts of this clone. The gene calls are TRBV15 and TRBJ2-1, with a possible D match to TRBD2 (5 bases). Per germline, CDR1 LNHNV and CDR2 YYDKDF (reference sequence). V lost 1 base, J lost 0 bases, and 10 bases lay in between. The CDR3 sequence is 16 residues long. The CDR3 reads CATSRGRAYSYNEQFF. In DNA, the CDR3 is TGTGCCACCAGCAGAGGGCGGGCATACTCCTACAATGAGCAGTTCTTC.

The CDR3 nucleotides read TGTGCCAGCAGTGAAGTAAACAGAGTCTACGAGCAGTACTTC. Translating it yields CASSEVNRVYEQYF. This chain links TRBV6-1 with TRBJ2-7, with unresolved D. The germline V and J ends were trimmed by 1 base and 3 bases, with 10 bases remaining between them. CDR1 is MNHNS and CDR2 is SASEGT in the germline V gene. This CDR3 is built from 14 residues.

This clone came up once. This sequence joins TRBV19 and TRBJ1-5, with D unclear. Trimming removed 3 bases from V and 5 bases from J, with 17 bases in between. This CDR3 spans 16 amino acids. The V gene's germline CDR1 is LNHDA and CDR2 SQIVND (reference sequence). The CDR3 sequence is CASSMWTAPPHQPQHF. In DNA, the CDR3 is TGTGCCAGTAGTATGTGGACTGCGCCGCCCCATCAGCCCCAGCATTTT.

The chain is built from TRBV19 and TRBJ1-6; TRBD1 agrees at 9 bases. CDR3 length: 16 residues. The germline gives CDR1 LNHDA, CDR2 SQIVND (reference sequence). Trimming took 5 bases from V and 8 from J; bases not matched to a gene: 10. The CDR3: CASSPGTGNSHSPLHF. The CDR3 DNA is TGTGCCAGTAGTCCCGGGACAGGGAACTCCCATTCACCCCTCCACTTT.

The CDR3 here is CATSNSGPNNQPQHF. DNA of the CDR3: TGTGCCACCAGTAACTCAGGGCCCAATAATCAGCCCCAGCATTTT. The genes are TRBV24-1 and TRBJ1-5; a possible D gene is TRBD1 (5 bases). This CDR3 has 15 amino acids. Germline V CDR1 and CDR2: KGHDR, SFDVKD. Trimming pared 6 bases from V and 4 bases from J, leaving 15 bases between.

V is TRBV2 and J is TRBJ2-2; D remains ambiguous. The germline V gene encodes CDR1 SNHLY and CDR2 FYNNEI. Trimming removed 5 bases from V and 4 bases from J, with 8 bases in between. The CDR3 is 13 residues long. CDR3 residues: CASSMGVTGELFF. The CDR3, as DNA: TGTGCCAGCAGTATGGGCGTCACCGGGGAGCTGTTTTTT. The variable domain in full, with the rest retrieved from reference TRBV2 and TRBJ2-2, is EPEVTQTPSHQVTQMGQEVILRCVPISNHLYFYWYRQILGQKVEFLVSFYNNEISEKSEIFDDQFSVERPDGSNFTLKIRSTKLEDSAMYFCASSMGVTGELFFGEGSRLTVL.

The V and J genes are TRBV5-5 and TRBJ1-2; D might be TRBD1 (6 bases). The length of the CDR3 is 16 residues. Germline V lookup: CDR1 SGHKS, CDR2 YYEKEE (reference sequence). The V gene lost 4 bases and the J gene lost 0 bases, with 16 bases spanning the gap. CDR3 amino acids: CASSLRDTPPNYGYTF. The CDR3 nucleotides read TGTGCCAGCAGCCTCCGGGACACGCCACCTAACTATGGCTACACCTTC.

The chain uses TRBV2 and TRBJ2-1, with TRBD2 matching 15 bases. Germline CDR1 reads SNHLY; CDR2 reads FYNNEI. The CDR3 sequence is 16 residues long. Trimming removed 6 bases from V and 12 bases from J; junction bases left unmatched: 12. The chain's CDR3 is CASRPIGTSGGRPQFF. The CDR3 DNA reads TGTGCCAGCAGGCCTATCGGGACTAGCGGGGGGCGACCGCAGTTCTTC.

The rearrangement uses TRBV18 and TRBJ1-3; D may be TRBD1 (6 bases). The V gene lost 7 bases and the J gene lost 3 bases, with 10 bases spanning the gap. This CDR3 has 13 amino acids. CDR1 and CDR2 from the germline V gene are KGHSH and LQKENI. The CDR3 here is CASLQGNGNTIYF. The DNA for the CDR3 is TGTGCCAGCTTGCAGGGGAATGGAAACACCATATATTTT.

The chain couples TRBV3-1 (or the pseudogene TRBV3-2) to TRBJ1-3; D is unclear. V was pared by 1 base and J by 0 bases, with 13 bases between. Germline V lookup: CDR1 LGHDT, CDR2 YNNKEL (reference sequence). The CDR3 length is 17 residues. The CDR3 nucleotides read TGTGCCAGCAGCCAAGGTCCAGCGTCGTTCTCTGGAAACACCATATATTTT. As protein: CASSQGPASFSGNTIYF.

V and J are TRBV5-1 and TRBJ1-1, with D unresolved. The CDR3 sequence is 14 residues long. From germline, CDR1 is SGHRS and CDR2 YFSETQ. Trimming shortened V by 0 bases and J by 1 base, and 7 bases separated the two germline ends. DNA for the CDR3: TGCGCCAGCAGCTTGGATCTGAGGAACACTGAAGCTTTCTTT. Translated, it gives CASSLDLRNTEAFF.

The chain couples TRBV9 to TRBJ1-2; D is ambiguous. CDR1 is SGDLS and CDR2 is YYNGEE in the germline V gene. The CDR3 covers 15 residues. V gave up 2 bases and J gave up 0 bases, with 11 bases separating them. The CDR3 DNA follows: TGTGCCAGCAGCGTGTCCGGGATAGCTAACTATGGCTACACCTTC. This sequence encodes CASSVSGIANYGYTF.

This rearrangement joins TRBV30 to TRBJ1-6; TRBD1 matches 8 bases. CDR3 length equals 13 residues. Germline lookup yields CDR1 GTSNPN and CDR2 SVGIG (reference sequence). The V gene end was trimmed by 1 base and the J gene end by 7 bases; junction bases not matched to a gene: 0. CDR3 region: CAWSGQGNSPLHF. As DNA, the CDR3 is TGTGCCTGGAGTGGACAGGGGAATTCACCCCTCCACTTT.

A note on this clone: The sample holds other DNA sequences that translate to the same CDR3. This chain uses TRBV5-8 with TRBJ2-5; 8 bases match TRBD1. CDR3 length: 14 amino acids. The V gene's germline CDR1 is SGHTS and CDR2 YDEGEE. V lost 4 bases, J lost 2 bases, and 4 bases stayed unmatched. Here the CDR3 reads CASSQGQGQETQYF. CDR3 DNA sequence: TGTGCCAGCAGCCAAGGACAGGGACAAGAGACCCAGTACTTC.

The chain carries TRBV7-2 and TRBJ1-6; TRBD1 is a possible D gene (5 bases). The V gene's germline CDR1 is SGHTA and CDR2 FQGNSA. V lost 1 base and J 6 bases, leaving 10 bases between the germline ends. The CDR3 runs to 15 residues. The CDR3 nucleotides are TGTGCCAGCAGCTTAGTACAGGCCATTAATTCACCCCTCCACTTT. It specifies CASSLVQAINSPLHF.

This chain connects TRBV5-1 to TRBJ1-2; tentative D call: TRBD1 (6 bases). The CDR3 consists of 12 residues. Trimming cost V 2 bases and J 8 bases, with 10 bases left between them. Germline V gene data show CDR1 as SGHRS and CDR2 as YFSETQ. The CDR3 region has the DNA TGCGCCAGCAGCTTCACAGGGCCCGGCTACACCTTC. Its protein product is CASSFTGPGYTF.

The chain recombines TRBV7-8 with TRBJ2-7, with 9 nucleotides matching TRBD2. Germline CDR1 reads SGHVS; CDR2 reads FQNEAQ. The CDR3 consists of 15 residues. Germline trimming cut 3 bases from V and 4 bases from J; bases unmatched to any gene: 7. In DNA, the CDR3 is TGTGCCAGCAGCTTCTGGCGGGAGGGCATGTACGAGCAGTACTTC. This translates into CASSFWREGMYEQYF.

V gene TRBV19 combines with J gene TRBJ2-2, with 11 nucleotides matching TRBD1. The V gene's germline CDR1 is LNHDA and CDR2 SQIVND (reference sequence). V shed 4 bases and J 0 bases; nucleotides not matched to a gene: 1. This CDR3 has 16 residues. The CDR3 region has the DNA TGTGCCAGTAGTAAGGGACAGGGGGCGAACACCGGGGAGCTGTTTTTT. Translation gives CASSKGQGANTGELFF.

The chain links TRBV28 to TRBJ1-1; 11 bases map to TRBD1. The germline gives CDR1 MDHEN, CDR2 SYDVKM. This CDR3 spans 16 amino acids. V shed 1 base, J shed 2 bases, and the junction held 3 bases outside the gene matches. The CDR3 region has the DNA TGTGCCAGCAGTTTATTAGGACAGGGGGCCAACACTGAAGCTTTCTTT. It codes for CASSLLGQGANTEAFF.

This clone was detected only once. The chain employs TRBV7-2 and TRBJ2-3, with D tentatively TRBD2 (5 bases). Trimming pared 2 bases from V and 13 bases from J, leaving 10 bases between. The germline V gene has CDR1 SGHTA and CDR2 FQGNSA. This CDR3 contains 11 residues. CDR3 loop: CASSLRETKYF. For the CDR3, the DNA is TGTGCCAGCAGCTTAAGGGAGACTAAGTATTTT.

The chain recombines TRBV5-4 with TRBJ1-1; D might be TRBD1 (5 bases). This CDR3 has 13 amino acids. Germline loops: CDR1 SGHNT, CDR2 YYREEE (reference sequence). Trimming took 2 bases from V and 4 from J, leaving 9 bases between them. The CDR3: CASSLRQSTEAFF. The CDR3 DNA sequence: TGTGCCAGCAGCTTACGACAGTCCACTGAAGCTTTCTTT. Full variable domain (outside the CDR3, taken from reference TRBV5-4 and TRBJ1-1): ETGVTQSPTHLIKTRGQQVTLRCSSQSGHNTVSWYQQALGQGPQFIFQYYREEENGRGNFPPRFSGLQFPNYSSELNVNALELDDSALYLCASSLRQSTEAFFGQGTRLTVV.